The clone carrying this TCR beta chain was counted ten times or more. These data are taken from a study of blood T cell repertoires in COVID-19. In the study overall: Sources were T cells, B-cell-depleted T cells, or PBMCs; the material itself was cDNA or gDNA.

Repertoires were generated with immunoSEQ multiplex PCR, while TCRdb's copy carries only in-frame clones and drops some. The sample lists about 58,000 clones; more than 75% were seen once. The source is a man aged 35-49 years with active COVID-19. The sequencing sample was made of peripheral blood.

CDR3 bases: TGTGCCAGCAGTTACCAACGGGAGGGCTACGAGCAGTACTTC. Its translation is CASSYQREGYEQYF. The chain joins TRBV6-6 to TRBJ2-7, with TRBD2 matching 8 bases. After removal of 2 bases from V and 3 bases from J, the junction contained 3 bases not matched to a gene. This CDR3 region has 14 residues. In germline, CDR1 is MNHNY, CDR2 SVGAGI (reference sequence).